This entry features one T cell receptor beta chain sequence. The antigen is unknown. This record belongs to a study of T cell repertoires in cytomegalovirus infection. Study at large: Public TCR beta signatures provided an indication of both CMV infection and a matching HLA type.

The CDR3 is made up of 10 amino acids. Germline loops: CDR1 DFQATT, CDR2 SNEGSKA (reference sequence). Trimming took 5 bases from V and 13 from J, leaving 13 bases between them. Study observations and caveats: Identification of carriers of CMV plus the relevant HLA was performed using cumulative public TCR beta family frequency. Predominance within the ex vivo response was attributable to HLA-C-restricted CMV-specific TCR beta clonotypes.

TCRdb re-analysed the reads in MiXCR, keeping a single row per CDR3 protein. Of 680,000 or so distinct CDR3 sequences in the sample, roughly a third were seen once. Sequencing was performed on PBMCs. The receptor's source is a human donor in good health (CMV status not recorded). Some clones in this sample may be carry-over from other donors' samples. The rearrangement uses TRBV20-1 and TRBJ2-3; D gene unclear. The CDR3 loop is CSAQWDYEYF. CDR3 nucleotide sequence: TGCAGTGCTCAGTGGGATTACGAGTATTTT.